Listed below are T cell receptor beta chains from one sample, sequenced in a study of early T cells in non-severe SARS-CoV-2 infection. TCRdb processed the 5' RACE reads anew with MiXCR; each CDR3 protein has one entry. The sample lists 55,000 to 80,000 distinct CDR3 sequences; over 9.5% were seen once. This sample comprised whole blood, obtained at baseline. The receptor set was obtained from an adult who was a healthcare worker with PCR-confirmed SARS-CoV-2 infection or an uninfected control (not recorded which). CDR3s include the opening cysteine and the closing phenylalanine or tryptophan. A D gene is named only where the DNA matches it firmly. Size values are once, few and many counts, or a class for expanded clones, and some rows have none.

V gene	clone size	J gene	D gene	CDR3 DNA	CDR3 protein
TRBV20-1	many	TRBJ2-3	-	TGCAGTGCTAGAGCCCACAGCACAGATACGCAGTATTTT	CSARAHSTDTQYF
TRBV6-2/TRBV6-3	many	TRBJ1-2	-	TGTGCCAGCAGTTACCAGAGTCAGTCGTCGGGCTACACCTTC	CASSYQSQSSGYTF
TRBV20-1	-	TRBJ2-1	TRBD2	TGCAGTGCCAGTAGCGGGGGGTTTGGGAATGAGCAGTTCTTC	CSASSGGFGNEQFF
TRBV18	many	TRBJ1-2	-	TGTGCCAGCTCACCAATAAATCAAGAGTATGGCTACACCTTC	CASSPINQEYGYTF
TRBV3-1	few	TRBJ1-2	-	TGTGCCAGCAGCCAAGACGGACTCCCGGGCTATGGCTACACCTTC	CASSQDGLPGYGYTF
TRBV20-1	few	TRBJ2-3	TRBD1	TGCAGTGCTCCGAACCGGGACAGGGGAGAGTATTTT	CSAPNRDRGEYF
TRBV27	-	TRBJ2-7	-	TGTGCCAGCAGACGGGGCGGCAGCCTTACTGCCTACGAGCAGTACTTC	CASRRGGSLTAYEQYF
TRBV2	-	TRBJ2-7	-	TGTGCCAGTTTCCCCGGGGGTCTACCCTACGAGCAGTACTTC	CASFPGGLPYEQYF
TRBV6-1	-	TRBJ1-6	-	TGTGCCAGCAGTGAGGAACAGGGAGATAATTCACCCCTCCACTTT	CASSEEQGDNSPLHF
TRBV14	few	TRBJ2-5	-	TGTGCCAGCAGCAGAATCCAAGAGACCCAGTACTTC	CASSRIQETQYF
TRBV12-3/TRBV12-4	few	TRBJ2-2	-	TGTGCCAGCACCCCGGGCAGGGCGAACACCGGGGAGCTGTTTTTT	CASTPGRANTGELFF
TRBV6-2/TRBV6-3	many	TRBJ2-5	TRBD1	TGTGCCAGCAGGGGCAGGGGGCGAATGAGAGAGACCCAGTACTTC	CASRGRGRMRETQYF
TRBV20-1	many	TRBJ1-5	-	TGCAGTGCTAGAGATACAGGGAAGCACCAGCCCCAGCATTTT	CSARDTGKHQPQHF
TRBV7-6	many	TRBJ2-3	-	TGTGCCAGCAGCTTACTCGTGCTGGGACGTCGAGCAGATACGCAGTATTTT	CASSLLVLGRRADTQYF
TRBV20-1	many	TRBJ2-7	-	TGCAGTGCTTCGCACATTCCTAGGGCCGAGCAGTACTTC	CSASHIPRAEQYF
TRBV10-3	many	TRBJ1-1	TRBD1	TGTGCCATCAGGACAGGGCCCACTGAAGCTTTCTTT	CAIRTGPTEAFF
TRBV12-5	many	TRBJ2-5	TRBD1	TGTGCTAGTGGCCAAATCGCCGGGACAGGGCCCTTCCAAGAGACCCAGTACTTC	CASGQIAGTGPFQETQYF
TRBV10-2	-	TRBJ1-6	TRBD1	TGCGCCAGCAGTGAAAGGGGGCAGGCCTATAATTCACCCCTCCACTTT	CASSERGQAYNSPLHF
TRBV11-3	-	TRBJ2-3	TRBD2	TGTGCCAGCAGCTCCTTTTTGGGAGGGGACACAGATACGCAGTATTTT	CASSSFLGGDTDTQYF
TRBV27	few	TRBJ1-3	-	TGTGCCAGCAGCAAGTTCGGACTGGACTCTGGAAACACCATATATTTT	CASSKFGLDSGNTIYF
TRBV15	few	TRBJ2-7	-	TGTGCCACCAGCCCACTAGGAGAAGTAGGCGGCTACGAGCAGTACTTC	CATSPLGEVGGYEQYF
TRBV2	few	TRBJ2-5	-	TGTGCCAGCAGTGAAGTCCCAGGACCAGAGACCCAGTACTTC	CASSEVPGPETQYF
TRBV10-3	few	TRBJ2-5	TRBD2	TGTGCCATCAAGGCGGGAGGGCCTGGGGAGACCCAGTACTTC	CAIKAGGPGETQYF
TRBV3-1	few	TRBJ2-1	-	TGTGCCAGCAGCCGCGACAGGTCCTTCGGCGACAATGAGCAGTTCTTC	CASSRDRSFGDNEQFF
TRBV29-1	-	TRBJ2-7	TRBD1	TGCAGCGTTACCCCCGGGACAGGGCTCTACGAGCAGTACTTC	CSVTPGTGLYEQYF
TRBV5-4	-	TRBJ2-2	TRBD2	TGTGCCAGCAGCTTACAAGCGGGGGGGATCACCGGGGAGCTGTTTTTT	CASSLQAGGITGELFF
TRBV7-2	few	TRBJ2-7	-	TGTGCCAGCCGCCCCCAGGCGGTCCCCTACGAGCAGTACTTC	CASRPQAVPYEQYF
TRBV4-1	few	TRBJ2-3	TRBD2	TGCGCCAGCAGCCAAGATCCCGTAGCGGGAGATACGCAGTATTTT	CASSQDPVAGDTQYF
TRBV12-5	-	TRBJ2-6	-	TGTGCTAGTGGTTTCTATCGGGGAACACACTCTGGGGCCAACGTCCTGACTTTC	CASGFYRGTHSGANVLTF
TRBV7-9	-	TRBJ2-7	TRBD2	TGTGCCAGCAGCCACGGGGCTAGCGGGACCTACGAGCAGTACTTC	CASSHGASGTYEQYF
TRBV5-5	few	TRBJ2-3	TRBD1	TGTGCCAGCAGCCGCACCCAAGTTCGGACAGGCCGGGGTCCAGATACGCAGTATTTT	CASSRTQVRTGRGPDTQYF
TRBV5-1	-	TRBJ1-1	-	TGCGCCAGCAGTGGACAGAGTAACACTGAAGCTTTCTTT	CASSGQSNTEAFF
TRBV11-2	-	TRBJ2-3	-	TGTGCCAGCAGCTTAGAGAGAGATACGCAGTATTTT	CASSLERDTQYF
TRBV7-8	few	TRBJ1-2	-	TGTGCCAGCAGCACCCGTGGGAACTCCAATGCTGGCTACACCTTC	CASSTRGNSNAGYTF
TRBV12-3/TRBV12-4	many	TRBJ2-7	-	TGTGCCAGCAGGGAGGGACAGTCCTACGAGCAGTACTTC	CASREGQSYEQYF